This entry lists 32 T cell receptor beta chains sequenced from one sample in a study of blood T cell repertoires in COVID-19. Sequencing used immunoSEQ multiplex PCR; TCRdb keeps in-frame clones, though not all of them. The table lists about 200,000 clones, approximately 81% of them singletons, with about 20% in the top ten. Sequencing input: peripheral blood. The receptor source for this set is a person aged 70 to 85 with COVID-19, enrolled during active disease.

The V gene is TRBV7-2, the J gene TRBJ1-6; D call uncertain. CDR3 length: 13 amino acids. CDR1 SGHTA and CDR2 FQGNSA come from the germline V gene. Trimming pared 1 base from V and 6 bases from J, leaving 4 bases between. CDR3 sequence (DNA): TGTGCCAGCAGCTTAGGGAGTAATTCACCCCTCCACTTT. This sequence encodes CASSLGSNSPLHF.

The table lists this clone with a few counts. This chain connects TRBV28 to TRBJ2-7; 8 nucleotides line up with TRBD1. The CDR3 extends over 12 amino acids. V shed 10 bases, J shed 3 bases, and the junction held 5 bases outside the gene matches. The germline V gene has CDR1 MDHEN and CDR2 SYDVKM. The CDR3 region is CATGQGIYEQYF. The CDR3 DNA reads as TGTGCCACAGGACAGGGAATCTACGAGCAGTACTTC.

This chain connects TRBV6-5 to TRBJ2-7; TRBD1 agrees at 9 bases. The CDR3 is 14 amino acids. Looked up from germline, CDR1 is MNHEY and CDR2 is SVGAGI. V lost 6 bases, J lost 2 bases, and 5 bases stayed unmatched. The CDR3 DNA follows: TGTGCCAGCAGACGGACAGGGGAGACCTACGAGCAGTACTTC. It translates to CASRRTGETYEQYF.

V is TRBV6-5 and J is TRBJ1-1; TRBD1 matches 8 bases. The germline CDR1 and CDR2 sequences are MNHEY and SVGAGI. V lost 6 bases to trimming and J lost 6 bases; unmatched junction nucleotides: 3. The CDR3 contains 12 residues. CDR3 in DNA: TGTGCCAGCAGCCAGGGGGCCGCTGAAGCTTTCTTT. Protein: CASSQGAAEAFF.

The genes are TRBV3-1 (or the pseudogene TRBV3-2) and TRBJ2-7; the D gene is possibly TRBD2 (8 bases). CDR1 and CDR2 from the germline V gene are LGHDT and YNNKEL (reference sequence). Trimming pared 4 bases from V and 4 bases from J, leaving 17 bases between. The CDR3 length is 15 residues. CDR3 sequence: CASSPRGPSGYEQYF. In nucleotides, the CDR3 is TGTGCCAGCAGCCCGAGGGGGCCTAGCGGGTACGAGCAGTACTTC.

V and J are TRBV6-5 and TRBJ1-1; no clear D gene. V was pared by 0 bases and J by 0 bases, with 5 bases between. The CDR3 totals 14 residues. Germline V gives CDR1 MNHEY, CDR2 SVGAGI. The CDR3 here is CASSYSFVNTEAFF. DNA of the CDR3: TGTGCCAGCAGTTACTCGTTCGTGAACACTGAAGCTTTCTTT.

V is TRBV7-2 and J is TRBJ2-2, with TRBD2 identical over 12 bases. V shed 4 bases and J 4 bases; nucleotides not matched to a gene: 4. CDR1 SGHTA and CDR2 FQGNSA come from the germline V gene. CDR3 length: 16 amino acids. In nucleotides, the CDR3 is TGTGCCAGCAGCTCCAAACTAGCGGGGGGCACCGGGGAGCTGTTTTTT. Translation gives CASSSKLAGGTGELFF.

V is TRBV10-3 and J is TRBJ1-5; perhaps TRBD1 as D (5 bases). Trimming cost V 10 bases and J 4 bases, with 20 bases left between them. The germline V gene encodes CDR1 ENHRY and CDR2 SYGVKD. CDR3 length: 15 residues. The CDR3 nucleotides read TGTGCCACCAAAGTCGAAGGGGAAAAAAATCAGCCCCAGCATTTT. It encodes CATKVEGEKNQPQHF.

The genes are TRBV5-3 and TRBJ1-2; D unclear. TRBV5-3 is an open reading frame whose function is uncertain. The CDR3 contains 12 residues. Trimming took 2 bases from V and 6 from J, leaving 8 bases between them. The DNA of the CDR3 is TGTGCCAGAAGCTTTATCGGGGATGGCTACACCTTC. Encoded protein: CARSFIGDGYTF.

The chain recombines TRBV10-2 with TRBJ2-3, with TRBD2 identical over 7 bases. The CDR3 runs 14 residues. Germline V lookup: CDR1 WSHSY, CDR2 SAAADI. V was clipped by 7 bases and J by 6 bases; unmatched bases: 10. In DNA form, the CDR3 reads TGCGCCAGCACGAGCGGGGTGGCATGGGATACGCAGTATTTT. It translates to CASTSGVAWDTQYF.

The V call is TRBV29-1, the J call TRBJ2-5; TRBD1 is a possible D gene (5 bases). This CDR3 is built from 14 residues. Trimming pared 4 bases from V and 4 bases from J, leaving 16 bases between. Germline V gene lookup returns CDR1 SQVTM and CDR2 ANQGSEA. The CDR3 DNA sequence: TGCAGCGTTGTTCAGGGCCCGGTGGGAGAGACCCAGTACTTC. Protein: CSVVQGPVGETQYF. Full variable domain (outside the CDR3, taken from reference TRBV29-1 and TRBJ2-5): SAVISQKPSRDICQRGTSLTIQCQVDSQVTMMFWYRQQPGQSLTLIATANQGSEATYESGFVIDKFPISRPNLTFSTLTVSNMSPEDSSIYLCSVVQGPVGETQYFGPGTRLLVL.

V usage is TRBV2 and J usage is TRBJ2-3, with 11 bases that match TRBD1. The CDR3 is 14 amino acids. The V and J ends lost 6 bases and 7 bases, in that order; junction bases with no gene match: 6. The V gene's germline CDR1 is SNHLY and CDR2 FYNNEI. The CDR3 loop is CASREDRGRYTQYF. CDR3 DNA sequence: TGTGCCAGCAGGGAGGACAGGGGGCGATATACGCAGTATTTT. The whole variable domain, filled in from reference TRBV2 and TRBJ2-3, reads EPEVTQTPSHQVTQMGQEVILRCVPISNHLYFYWYRQILGQKVEFLVSFYNNEISEKSEIFDDQFSVERPDGSNFTLKIRSTKLEDSAMYFCASREDRGRYTQYFGPGTRLTVL.

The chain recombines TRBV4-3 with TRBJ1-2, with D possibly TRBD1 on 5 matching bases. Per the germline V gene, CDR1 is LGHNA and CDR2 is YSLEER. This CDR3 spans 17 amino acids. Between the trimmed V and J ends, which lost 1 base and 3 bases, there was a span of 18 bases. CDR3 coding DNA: TGCGCCAGCAGCCAAGGAAAGGGTGGGCAGGGTGACTATGGCTACACCTTC. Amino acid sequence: CASSQGKGGQGDYGYTF.

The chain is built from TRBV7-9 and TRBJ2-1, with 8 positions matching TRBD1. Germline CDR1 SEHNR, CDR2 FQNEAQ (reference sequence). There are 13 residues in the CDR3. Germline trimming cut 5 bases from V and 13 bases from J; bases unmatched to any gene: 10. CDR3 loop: CASSNQDRGGQFF. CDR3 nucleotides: TGTGCCAGCAGCAACCAAGACAGGGGTGGACAGTTCTTC.

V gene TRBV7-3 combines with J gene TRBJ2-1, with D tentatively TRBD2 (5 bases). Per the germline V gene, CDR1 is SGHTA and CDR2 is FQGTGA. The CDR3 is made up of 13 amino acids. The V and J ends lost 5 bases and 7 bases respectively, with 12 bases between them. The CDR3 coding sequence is TGTGCCAGCAGCGCCGGCGGCGGGAATGAGCAGTTCTTC. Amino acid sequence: CASSAGGGNEQFF.

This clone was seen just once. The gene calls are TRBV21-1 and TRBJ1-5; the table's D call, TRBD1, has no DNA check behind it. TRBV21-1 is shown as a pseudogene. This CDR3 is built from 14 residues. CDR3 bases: TGTGCCAGCAGCAAAGTGGGCCCCGGTGAGCCCCAGCATTTT. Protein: CASSKVGPGEPQHF.

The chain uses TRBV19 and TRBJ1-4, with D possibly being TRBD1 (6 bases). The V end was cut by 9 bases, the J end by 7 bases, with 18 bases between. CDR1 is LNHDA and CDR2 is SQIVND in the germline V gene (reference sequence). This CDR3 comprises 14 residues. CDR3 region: CASANQGQIEKLFF. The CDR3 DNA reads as TGTGCCAGCGCGAACCAAGGACAGATTGAAAAACTGTTTTTT.

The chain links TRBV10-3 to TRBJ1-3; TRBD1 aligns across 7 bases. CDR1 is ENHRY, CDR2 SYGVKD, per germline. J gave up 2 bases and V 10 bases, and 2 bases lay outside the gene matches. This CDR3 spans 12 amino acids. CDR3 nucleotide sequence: TGTGCCACCGGGACAGCTGGAAACACCATATATTTT. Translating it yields CATGTAGNTIYF.

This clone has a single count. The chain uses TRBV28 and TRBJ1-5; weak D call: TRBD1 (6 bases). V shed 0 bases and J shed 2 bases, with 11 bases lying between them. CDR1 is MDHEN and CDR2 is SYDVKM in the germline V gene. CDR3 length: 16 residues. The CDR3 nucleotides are TGTGCCAGCAGTTTATGGGGGGAGGGGGGCAATCAGCCCCAGCATTTT. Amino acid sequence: CASSLWGEGGNQPQHF.

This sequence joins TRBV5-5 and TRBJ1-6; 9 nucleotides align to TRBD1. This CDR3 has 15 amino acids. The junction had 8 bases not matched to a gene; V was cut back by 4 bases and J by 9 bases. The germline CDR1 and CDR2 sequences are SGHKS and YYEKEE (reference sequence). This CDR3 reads CASSENRGPGSPLHF. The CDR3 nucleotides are TGTGCCAGCAGCGAGAACAGGGGGCCCGGTTCACCCCTCCACTTT.

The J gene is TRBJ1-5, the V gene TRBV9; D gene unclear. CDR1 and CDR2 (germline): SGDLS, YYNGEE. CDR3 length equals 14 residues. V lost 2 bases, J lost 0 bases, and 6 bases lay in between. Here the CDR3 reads CASSVTDSNQPQHF. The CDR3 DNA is TGTGCCAGCAGCGTTACAGATAGCAATCAGCCCCAGCATTTT.

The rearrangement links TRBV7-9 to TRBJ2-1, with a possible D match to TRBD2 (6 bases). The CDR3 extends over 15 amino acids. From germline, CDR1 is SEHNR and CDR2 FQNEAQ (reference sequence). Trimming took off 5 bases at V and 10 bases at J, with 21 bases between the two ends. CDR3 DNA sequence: TGTGCCAGCAGCCCGGGACTGCCGGGTACCGGGGAGCAGTTCTTC. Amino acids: CASSPGLPGTGEQFF.

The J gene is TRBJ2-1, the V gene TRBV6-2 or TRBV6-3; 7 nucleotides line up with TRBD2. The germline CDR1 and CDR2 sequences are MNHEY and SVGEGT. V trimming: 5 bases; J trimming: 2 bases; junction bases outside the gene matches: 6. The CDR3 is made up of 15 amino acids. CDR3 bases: TGTGCCAGCAGTAACGGGGGGTTCACCTACAATGAGCAGTTCTTC. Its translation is CASSNGGFTYNEQFF.

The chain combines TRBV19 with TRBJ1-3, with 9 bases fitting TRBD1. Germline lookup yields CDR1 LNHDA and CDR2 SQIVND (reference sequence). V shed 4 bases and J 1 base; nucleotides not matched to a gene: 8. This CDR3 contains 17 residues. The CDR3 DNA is TGTGCCAGTAGTAAACAGGGGGCGCGATCTTCTGGAAACACCATATATTTT. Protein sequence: CASSKQGARSSGNTIYF.

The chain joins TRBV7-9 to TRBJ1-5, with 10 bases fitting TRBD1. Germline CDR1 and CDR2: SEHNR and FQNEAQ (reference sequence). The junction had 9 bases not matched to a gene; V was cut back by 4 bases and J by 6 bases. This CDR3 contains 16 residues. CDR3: CASSSWGTGEVQPQHF. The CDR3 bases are TGTGCCAGCAGCTCTTGGGGGACAGGGGAAGTTCAGCCCCAGCATTTT.

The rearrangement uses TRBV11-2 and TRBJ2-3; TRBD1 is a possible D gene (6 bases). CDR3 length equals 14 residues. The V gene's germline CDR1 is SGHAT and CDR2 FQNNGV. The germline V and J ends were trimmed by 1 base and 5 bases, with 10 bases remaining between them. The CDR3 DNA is TGTGCCAGCAGCTTAGGGGGGCCACAAGATACGCAGTATTTT. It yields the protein CASSLGGPQDTQYF.

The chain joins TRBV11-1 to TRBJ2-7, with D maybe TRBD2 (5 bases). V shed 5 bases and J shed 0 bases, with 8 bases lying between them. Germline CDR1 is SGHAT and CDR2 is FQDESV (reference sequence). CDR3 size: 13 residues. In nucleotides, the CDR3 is TGTGCCAGCAGCCGCGGGCTCTCCTACGAGCAGTACTTC. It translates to CASSRGLSYEQYF.

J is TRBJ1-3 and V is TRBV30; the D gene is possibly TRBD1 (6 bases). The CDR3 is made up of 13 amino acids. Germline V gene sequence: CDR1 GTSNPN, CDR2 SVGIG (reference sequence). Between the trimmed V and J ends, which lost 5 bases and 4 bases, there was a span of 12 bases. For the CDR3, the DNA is TGTGCCTGGGAACAGGGTGCGGGAAACACCATATATTTT. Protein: CAWEQGAGNTIYF.

The CDR3 spells CASSLVGRGNTEAFF. The CDR3 bases are TGCGCCAGCAGCTTGGTAGGACGGGGGAACACTGAAGCTTTCTTT. The rearrangement joins TRBV5-1 to TRBJ1-1; no firm D call. Germline CDR1 reads SGHRS; CDR2 reads YFSETQ. V lost 0 bases, J lost 1 base, and 10 bases lay in between. The CDR3 is made up of 15 amino acids.

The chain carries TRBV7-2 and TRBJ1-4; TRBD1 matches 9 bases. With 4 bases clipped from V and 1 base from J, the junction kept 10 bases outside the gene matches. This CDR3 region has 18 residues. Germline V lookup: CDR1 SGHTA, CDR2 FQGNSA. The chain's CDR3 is CASSSRTGEKGTNEKLFF. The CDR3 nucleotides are TGTGCCAGCAGCTCCAGGACAGGGGAGAAGGGAACTAATGAAAAACTGTTTTTT.

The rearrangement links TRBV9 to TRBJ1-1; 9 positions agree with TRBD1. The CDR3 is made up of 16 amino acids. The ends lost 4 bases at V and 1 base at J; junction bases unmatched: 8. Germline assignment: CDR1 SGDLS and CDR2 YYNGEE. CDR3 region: CASSMIPGQGNTEAFF. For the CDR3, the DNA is TGTGCCAGCAGCATGATCCCGGGACAGGGGAACACTGAAGCTTTCTTT.

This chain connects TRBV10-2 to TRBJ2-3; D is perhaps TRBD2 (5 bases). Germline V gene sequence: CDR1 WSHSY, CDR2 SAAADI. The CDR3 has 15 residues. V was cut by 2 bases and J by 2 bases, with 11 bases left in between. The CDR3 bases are TGCGCCAGCAGTGAGGAGGGCGTACCCACAGATACGCAGTATTTT. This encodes CASSEEGVPTDTQYF.